The clone carrying this T cell receptor (beta chain) has a count of ten or more. The data are from a study of human T cells and chemical hapten exposure. Trimming took off 0 bases at V and 1 base at J, with 6 bases between the two ends. Germline lookup yields CDR1 LGHNA and CDR2 YSLEER. CDR3 length: 14 amino acids. TCRdb reanalysed the RACE reads using MiXCR and keeps one entry per CDR3 protein. The table includes 85,000 to 95,000 distinct CDR3 sequences, 11% detected once. As for time point: patch test 2, 6 weeks after DPC sensitization. The sample's treatment: therapeutic diphenylcyclopropenone sensitization with weekly scalp DPC. Someone pulled total RNA out of unfractionated whole blood.

This sample comprised whole blood, obtained in connection with sensitization to the hapten diphenylcyclopropenone (DPC). The sequence was collected from a man aged 40-50 years with alopecia areata. Some clones in this sample may be carry-over from other donors' samples. This chain joins TRBV4-3 and TRBJ1-1, with D unclear. The CDR3 region has the DNA TGCGCCAGCAGCCAAGATATCCAGAACACTGAAGCTTTCTTT. Translating gives CASSQDIQNTEAFF.